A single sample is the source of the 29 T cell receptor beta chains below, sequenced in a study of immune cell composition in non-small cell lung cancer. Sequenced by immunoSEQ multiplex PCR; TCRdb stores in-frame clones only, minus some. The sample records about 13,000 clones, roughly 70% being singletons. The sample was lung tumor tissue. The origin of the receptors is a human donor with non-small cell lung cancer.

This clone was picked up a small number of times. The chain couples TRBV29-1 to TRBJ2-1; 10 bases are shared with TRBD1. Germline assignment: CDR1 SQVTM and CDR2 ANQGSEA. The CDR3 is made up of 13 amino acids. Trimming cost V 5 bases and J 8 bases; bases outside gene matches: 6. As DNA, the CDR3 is TGCAGCGTTCGAGACAGGGGGCACCATGAGCAGTTCTTC. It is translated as CSVRDRGHHEQFF.

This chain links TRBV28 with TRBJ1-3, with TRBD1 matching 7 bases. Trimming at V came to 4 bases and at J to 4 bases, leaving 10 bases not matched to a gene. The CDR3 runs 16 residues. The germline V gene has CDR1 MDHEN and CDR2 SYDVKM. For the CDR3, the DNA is TGTGCCAGCAGTTCCTGGATAACAGGGGACGGAAACACCATATATTTT. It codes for CASSSWITGDGNTIYF.

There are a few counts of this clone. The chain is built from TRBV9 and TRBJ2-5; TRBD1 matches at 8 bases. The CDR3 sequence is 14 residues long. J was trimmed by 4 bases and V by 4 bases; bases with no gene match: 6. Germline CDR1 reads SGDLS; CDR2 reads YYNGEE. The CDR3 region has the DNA TGTGCCAGCAGCTTCGGACAGGGAGGAGAGACCCAGTACTTC. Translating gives CASSFGQGGETQYF.

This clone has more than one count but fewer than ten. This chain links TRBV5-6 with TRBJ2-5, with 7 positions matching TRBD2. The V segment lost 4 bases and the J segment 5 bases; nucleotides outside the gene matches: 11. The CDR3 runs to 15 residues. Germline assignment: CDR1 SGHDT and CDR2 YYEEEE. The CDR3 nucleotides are TGTGCCAGCAGCCCTGACACTGGGGGGGGTGAGACCCAGTACTTC. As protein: CASSPDTGGGETQYF. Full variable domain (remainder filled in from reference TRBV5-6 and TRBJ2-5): DAGVTQSPTHLIKTRGQQVTLRCSPKSGHDTVSWYQQALGQGPQFIFQYYEEEERQRGNFPDRFSGHQFPNYSSELNVNALLLGDSALYLCASSPDTGGGETQYFGPGTRLLVL.

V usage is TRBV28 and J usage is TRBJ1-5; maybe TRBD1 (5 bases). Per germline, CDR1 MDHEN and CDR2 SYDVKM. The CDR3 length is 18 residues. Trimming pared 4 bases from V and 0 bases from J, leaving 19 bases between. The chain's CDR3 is CASSSTSDSRYSNQPQHF. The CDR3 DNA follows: TGTGCCAGCAGTTCCACCTCTGACAGCCGATATAGCAATCAGCCCCAGCATTTT.

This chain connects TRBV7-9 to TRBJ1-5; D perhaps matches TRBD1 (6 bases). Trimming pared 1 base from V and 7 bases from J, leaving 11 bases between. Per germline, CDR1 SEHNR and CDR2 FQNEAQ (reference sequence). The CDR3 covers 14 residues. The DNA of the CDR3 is TGTGCCAGCAGCTTAGGACCGGACAGACAGCCCCAGCATTTT. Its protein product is CASSLGPDRQPQHF.

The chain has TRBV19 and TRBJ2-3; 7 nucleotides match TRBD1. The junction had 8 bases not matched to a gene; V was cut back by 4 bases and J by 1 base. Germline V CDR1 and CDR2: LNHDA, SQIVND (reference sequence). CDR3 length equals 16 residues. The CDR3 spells CASSKRQGMGTDTQYF. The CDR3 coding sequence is TGTGCCAGTAGTAAACGACAGGGTATGGGCACAGATACGCAGTATTTT.

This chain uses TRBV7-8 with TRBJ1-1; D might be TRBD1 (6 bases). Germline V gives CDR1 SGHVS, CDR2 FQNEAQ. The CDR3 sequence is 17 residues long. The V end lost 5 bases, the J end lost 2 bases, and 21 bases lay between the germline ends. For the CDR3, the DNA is TGTGCCAGCAGCATTAGGGGGAGCCTGCAGGCTAACACTGAAGCTTTCTTT. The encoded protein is CASSIRGSLQANTEAFF.

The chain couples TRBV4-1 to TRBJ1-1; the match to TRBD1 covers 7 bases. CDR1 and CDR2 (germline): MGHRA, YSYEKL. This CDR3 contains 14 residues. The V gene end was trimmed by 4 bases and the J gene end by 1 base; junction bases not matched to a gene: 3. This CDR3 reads CASSPGDRNTEAFF. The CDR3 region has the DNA TGCGCCAGCAGCCCCGGGGACAGGAACACTGAAGCTTTCTTT.

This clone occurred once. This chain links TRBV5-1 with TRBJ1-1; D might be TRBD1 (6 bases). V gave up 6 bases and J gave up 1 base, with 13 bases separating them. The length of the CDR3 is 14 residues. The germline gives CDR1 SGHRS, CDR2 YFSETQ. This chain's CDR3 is CASTPDSSNTEAFF. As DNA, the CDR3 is TGCGCCAGCACCCCGGACAGCTCGAACACTGAAGCTTTCTTT.

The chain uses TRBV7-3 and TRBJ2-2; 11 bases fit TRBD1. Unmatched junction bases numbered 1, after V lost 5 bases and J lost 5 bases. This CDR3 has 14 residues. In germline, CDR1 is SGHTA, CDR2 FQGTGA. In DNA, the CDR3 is TGTGCCAGCAGCAGGGACAGGGGGACCGGGGAGCTGTTTTTT. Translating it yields CASSRDRGTGELFF.

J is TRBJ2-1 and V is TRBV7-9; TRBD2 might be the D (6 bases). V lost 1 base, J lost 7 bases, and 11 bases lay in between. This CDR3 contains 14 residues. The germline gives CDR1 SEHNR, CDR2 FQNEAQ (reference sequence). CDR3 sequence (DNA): TGTGCCAGCAGCTTAGATGGGACTCGGAATGAGCAGTTCTTC. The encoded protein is CASSLDGTRNEQFF.

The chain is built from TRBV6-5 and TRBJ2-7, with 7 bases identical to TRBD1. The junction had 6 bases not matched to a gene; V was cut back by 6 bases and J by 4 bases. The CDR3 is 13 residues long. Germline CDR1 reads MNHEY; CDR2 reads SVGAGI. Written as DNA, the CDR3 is TGTGCCAGCAGCCGGGACAGAGGGTACGAGCAGTACTTC. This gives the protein CASSRDRGYEQYF.

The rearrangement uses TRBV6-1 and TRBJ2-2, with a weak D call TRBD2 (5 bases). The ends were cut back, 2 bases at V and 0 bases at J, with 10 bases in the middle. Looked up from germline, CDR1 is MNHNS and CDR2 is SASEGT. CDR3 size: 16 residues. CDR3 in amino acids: CASSERRSPNTGELFF. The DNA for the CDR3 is TGTGCCAGCAGTGAAAGGAGGTCGCCGAACACCGGGGAGCTGTTTTTT.

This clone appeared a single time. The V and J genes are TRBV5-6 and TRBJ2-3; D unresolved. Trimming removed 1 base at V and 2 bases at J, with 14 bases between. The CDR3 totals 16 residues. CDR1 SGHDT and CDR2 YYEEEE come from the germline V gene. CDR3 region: CASSLLVALNTDTQYF. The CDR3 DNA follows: TGTGCCAGCAGCTTGCTTGTAGCCCTAAACACAGATACGCAGTATTTT.

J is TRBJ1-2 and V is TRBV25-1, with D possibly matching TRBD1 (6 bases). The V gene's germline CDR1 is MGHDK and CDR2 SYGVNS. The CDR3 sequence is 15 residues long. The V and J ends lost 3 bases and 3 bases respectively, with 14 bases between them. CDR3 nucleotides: TGTGCCAGCAGTGACGTCCAGGGGTGGGACTATGGCTACACCTTC. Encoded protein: CASSDVQGWDYGYTF.

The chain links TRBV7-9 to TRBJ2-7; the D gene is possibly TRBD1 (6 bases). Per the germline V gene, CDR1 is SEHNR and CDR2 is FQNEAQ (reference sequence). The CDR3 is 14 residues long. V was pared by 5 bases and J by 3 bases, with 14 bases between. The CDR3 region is CASSHRESSYEQYF. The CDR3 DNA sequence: TGTGCCAGCAGCCACAGGGAAAGCAGCTACGAGCAGTACTTC.

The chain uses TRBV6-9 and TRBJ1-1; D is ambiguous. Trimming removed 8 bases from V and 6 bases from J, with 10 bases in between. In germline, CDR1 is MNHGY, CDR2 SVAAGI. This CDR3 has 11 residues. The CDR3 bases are TGTGCCAGCGGAGGGTTCGCTGAAGCTTTCTTT. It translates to CASGGFAEAFF.

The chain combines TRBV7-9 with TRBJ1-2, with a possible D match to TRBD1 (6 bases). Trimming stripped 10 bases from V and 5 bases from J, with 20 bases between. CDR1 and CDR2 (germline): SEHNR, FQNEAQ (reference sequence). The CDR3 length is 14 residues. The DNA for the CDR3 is TGTGCCACCGCACAGGGCCCTCTTTTTTATGGCTACACCTTC. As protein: CATAQGPLFYGYTF.

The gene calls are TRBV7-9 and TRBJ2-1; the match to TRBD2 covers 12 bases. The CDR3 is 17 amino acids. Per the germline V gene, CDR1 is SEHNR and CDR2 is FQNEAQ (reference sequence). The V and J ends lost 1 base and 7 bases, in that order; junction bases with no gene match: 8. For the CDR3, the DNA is TGTGCCAGCAGCTTAGTACCCCTAGCGGGGGGGTGGAATGAGCAGTTCTTC. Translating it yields CASSLVPLAGGWNEQFF.

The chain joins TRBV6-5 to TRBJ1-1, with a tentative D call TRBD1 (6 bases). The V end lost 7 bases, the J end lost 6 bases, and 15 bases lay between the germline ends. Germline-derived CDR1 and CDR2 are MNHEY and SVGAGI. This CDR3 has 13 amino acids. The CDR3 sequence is CASKKQGGAEAFF. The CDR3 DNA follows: TGTGCCAGCAAGAAACAGGGTGGGGCTGAAGCTTTCTTT.

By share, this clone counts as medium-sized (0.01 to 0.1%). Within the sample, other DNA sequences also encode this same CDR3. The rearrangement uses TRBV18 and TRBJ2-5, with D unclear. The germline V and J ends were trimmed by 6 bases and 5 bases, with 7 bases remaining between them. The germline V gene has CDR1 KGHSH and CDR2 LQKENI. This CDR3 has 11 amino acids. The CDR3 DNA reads TGTGCCAGCTCGTCTAGGGAGACCCAGTACTTC. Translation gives CASSSRETQYF.

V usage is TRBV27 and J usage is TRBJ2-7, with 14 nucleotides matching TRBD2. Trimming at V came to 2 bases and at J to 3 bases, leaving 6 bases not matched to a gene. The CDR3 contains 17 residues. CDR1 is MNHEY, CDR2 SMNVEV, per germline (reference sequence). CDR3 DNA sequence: TGTGCCAGCAGTTTAAGGGGGACTAGCGGGAGTGTCTACGAGCAGTACTTC. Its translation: CASSLRGTSGSVYEQYF.

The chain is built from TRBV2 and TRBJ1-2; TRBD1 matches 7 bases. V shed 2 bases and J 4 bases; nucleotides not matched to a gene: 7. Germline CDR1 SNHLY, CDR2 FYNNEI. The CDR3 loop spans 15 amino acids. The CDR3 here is CASSELGTEPYGYTF. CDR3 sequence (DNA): TGTGCCAGCAGTGAACTCGGGACAGAACCCTATGGCTACACCTTC.

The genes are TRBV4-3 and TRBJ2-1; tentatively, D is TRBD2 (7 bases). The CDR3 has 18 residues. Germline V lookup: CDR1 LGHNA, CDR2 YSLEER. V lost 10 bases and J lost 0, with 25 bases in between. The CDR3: CATAPSGTPGRSYNEQFF. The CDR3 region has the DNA TGCGCCACAGCCCCAAGCGGGACACCCGGACGCTCCTACAATGAGCAGTTCTTC.

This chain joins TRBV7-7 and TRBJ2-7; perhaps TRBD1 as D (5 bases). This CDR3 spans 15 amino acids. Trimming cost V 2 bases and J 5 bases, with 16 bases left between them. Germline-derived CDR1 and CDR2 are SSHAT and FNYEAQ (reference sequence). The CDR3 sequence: CASSLTGQSGDEQYF. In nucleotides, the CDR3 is TGTGCCAGCAGCTTAACAGGCCAGAGTGGGGACGAGCAGTACTTC.

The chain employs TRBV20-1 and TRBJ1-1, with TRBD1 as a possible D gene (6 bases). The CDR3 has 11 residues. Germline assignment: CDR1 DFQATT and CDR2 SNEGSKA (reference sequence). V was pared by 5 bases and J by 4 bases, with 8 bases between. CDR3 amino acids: CSASGATEAFF. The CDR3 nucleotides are TGCAGTGCTTCAGGGGCCACTGAAGCTTTCTTT.

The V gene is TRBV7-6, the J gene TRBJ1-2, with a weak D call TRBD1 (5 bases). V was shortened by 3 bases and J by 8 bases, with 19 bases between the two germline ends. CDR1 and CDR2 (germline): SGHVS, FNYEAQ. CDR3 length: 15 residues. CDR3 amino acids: CASSLGGGGWTGYTF. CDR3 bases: TGTGCCAGCAGCTTGGGGGGGGGTGGTTGGACCGGCTACACCTTC. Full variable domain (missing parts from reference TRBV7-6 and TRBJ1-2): GAGVSQSPRYKVTKRGQDVALRCDPISGHVSLYWYRQALGQGPEFLTYFNYEAQQDKSGLPNDRFSAERPEGSISTLTIQRTEQRDSAMYRCASSLGGGGWTGYTFGSGTRLTVV.

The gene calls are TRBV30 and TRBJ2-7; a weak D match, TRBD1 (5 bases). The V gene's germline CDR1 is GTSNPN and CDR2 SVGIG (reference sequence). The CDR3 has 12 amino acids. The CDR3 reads CATSPTGYEQYF. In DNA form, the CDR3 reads TGTGCTACGAGCCCCACAGGCTACGAGCAGTACTTC.